Listed here are 29 T cell receptor beta chains from one sample, sequenced in a study of T-cell memory formation after mild COVID-19. TCRdb reprocessed the 5' RACE reads with MiXCR, giving one entry per CDR3 protein. The repertoire includes approximately 340,000 distinct CDR3 sequences, 15% of them detected once, and 20% to 25% sits in the top ten. Sequencing used PBMCs or a T cell subset sorted from them (not recorded which). The receptors stem from a young man who had mild COVID-19 (a few samples of this study predate the infection). Cell type and time point are not known.

This clonotype was picked up a small number of times. This may arise from a read error, as a much more abundant clone is one base away. This chain uses TRBV20-1 with TRBJ2-1, with D hard to call. V lost 4 bases, J lost 1 base, and 14 bases lay in between. The CDR3 spans 15 residues. The germline gives CDR1 DFQATT, CDR2 SNEGSKA (reference sequence). The CDR3 DNA is TGCAGTGCTATGCCTGGACGGAGATCCTACAATGAGCAGTTCTTC. It specifies CSAMPGRRSYNEQFF.

The CDR3 sequence: CASSPSRAPARQTQYF. In DNA form, the CDR3 reads TGTGCCAGCTCACCGAGTCGGGCACCGGCTCGGCAGACCCAGTACTTC. The rearrangement uses TRBV18 and TRBJ2-5; D is unclear. CDR1 is KGHSH, CDR2 LQKENI, per germline. The CDR3 extends over 16 amino acids. Trimming pared 3 bases from V and 6 bases from J, leaving 20 bases between.

The chain has TRBV30 and TRBJ2-7; D is ambiguous. The germline V gene encodes CDR1 GTSNPN and CDR2 SVGIG (reference sequence). The CDR3 length is 15 residues. V shed 0 bases and J shed 5 bases, with 17 bases lying between them. In nucleotides, the CDR3 is TGTGCCTGGAGTGTAATGGGGTTAGAACTCCACGAGCAGTACTTC. The encoded protein is CAWSVMGLELHEQYF.

This clonotype was detected only a few times. V usage is TRBV7-2 and J usage is TRBJ2-3; tentatively, D is TRBD1 (6 bases). Per germline, CDR1 SGHTA and CDR2 FQGNSA. The V and J ends lost 1 base and 3 bases respectively, with 11 bases between them. CDR3 size: 15 residues. CDR3 coding DNA: TGTGCCAGCAGCTTAGTCGTGGGGGCGACAGATACGCAGTATTTT. Its translation: CASSLVVGATDTQYF. Filled out from reference TRBV7-2 and TRBJ2-3, the complete variable domain reads GAGVSQSPSNKVTEKGKDVELRCDPISGHTALYWYRQSLGQGLEFLIYFQGNSAPDKSGLPSDRFSAERTGGSVSTLTIQRTQQEDSAVYLCASSLVVGATDTQYFGPGTRLTVL.

J is TRBJ2-7 and V is TRBV7-2; a weak D match, TRBD1 (7 bases). Looked up from germline, CDR1 is SGHTA and CDR2 is FQGNSA. The CDR3 is made up of 14 amino acids. V dropped 5 bases and J dropped 3 bases, with 14 bases sitting between them. CDR3 DNA: TGTGCCAGCAGCCCGGGACAGCGGGTCTACGAGCAGTACTTC. Protein product: CASSPGQRVYEQYF.

There are many counts of this clonotype. This sequence joins TRBV12-3 or TRBV12-4 and TRBJ2-1; D is unclear. V shed 6 bases and J shed 12 bases, with 24 bases lying between them. The CDR3 length is 15 residues. The CDR3 is CASSRHGVGRLGQFF. The CDR3 bases are TGTGCCAGCAGCCGCCACGGTGTGGGCCGTCTCGGGCAGTTCTTC.

The chain combines TRBV20-1 with TRBJ2-1; D perhaps matches TRBD1 (6 bases). CDR3 length: 14 residues. V was pared by 5 bases and J by 2 bases, with 13 bases between. Germline-derived CDR1 and CDR2 are DFQATT and SNEGSKA (reference sequence). Here the CDR3 reads CSAHNRATYNEQFF. As DNA, the CDR3 is TGCAGTGCTCATAACAGGGCCACCTACAATGAGCAGTTCTTC.

The rearrangement joins TRBV7-2 to TRBJ1-2; D may be TRBD1 (6 bases). The CDR3 runs 13 residues. Germline CDR1 is SGHTA and CDR2 is FQGNSA. Trimming cost V 5 bases and J 9 bases, with 16 bases left between them. CDR3 bases: TGTGCCAGCAGCCCAGGGGAGGGGCTGAGCTACACCTTC. As protein: CASSPGEGLSYTF.

This clonotype was seen only a few times. The genes are TRBV6-2 or TRBV6-3 and TRBJ2-4, with D unclear. The V and J ends lost 6 bases and 0 bases respectively, with 12 bases between them. The CDR3 is 15 residues long. The germline CDR1 and CDR2 sequences are MNHEY and SVGEGT. The CDR3 coding sequence is TGTGCCAGCAGCCCTGACCCCTCAGCCAAAAACATTCAGTACTTC. It translates to CASSPDPSAKNIQYF.

The CDR3 region has the DNA TGCAGTGCTAGAACCCGTTTGGGGTCGACCATGAACACTGAAGCTTTCTTT. Its protein product is CSARTRLGSTMNTEAFF. This rearrangement joins TRBV20-1 to TRBJ1-1, with D unresolved. V was trimmed by 2 bases and J by 0 bases, leaving 19 bases between them. Germline V gene lookup returns CDR1 DFQATT and CDR2 SNEGSKA (reference sequence). The CDR3 has 17 residues.

The chain recombines TRBV6-5 with TRBJ1-4; D is uncertain. The CDR3 extends over 14 amino acids. Trimming cost V 4 bases and J 1 base, with 7 bases left between them. Germline assignment: CDR1 MNHEY and CDR2 SVGAGI. CDR3 sequence: CASSFRGTNEKLFF. The CDR3 DNA sequence: TGTGCCAGCAGTTTTCGGGGAACTAATGAAAAACTGTTTTTT.

This clonotype showed up just a few times. CDR3 amino acids: CASSHLVGNQPQHF. DNA of the CDR3: TGTGCCAGCAGCCATCTAGTTGGCAATCAGCCCCAGCATTTT. V usage is TRBV14 and J usage is TRBJ1-5; D uncertain. CDR3 length: 14 residues. Germline V lookup: CDR1 SGHDN, CDR2 FVKESK. V gave up 3 bases and J gave up 2 bases, with 8 bases separating them.

As concerns this clonotype: Germline is not matched at one junction end, which may reflect a read error. V gene TRBV28 combines with J gene TRBJ1-2, with TRBD1 as a possible D gene (5 bases). Germline values: CDR1 MDHEN, CDR2 SYDVKM. The CDR3 is made up of 14 amino acids. The DNA for the CDR3 is TGTGCCAGCAGTTGGTCTACAGGTTTCTATGGCTACACATTC. This codes for CASSWSTGFYGYTF.

This clonotype was seen at least ten times. The gene calls are TRBV4-1 and TRBJ2-3, with a tentative D call TRBD2 (5 bases). V was cut by 4 bases and J by 5 bases, with 16 bases left in between. This CDR3 comprises 15 residues. Germline assignment: CDR1 MGHRA and CDR2 YSYEKL. CDR3 DNA sequence: TGCGCCAGCAGCCTCCCCCCGCGGGCAGAAGATACGCAGTATTTT. This translates into CASSLPPRAEDTQYF.

The chain couples TRBV5-1 to TRBJ2-1, with D hard to call. CDR3 length: 15 residues. Germline lookup yields CDR1 SGHRS and CDR2 YFSETQ. Trimming cost V 0 bases and J 7 bases, with 14 bases left between them. This CDR3 reads CASSLAPDVVNEQFF. CDR3 DNA: TGCGCCAGCAGCTTGGCTCCGGACGTCGTTAATGAGCAGTTCTTC.

The sample holds a few counts of this clonotype. This chain links TRBV30 with TRBJ1-5, with a weak D call TRBD1 (5 bases). Trimming shortened V by 7 bases and J by 7 bases, and 17 bases separated the two germline ends. The CDR3 runs to 13 residues. Germline-derived CDR1 and CDR2 are GTSNPN and SVGIG (reference sequence). Here the CDR3 reads CASEAGGGQPQHF. The DNA for the CDR3 is TGTGCCTCCGAGGCGGGGGGTGGGCAGCCCCAGCATTTT. The entire variable domain, with the rest obtained from reference TRBV30 and TRBJ1-5, is as follows: SQTIHQWPATLVQPVGSPLSLECTVEGTSNPNLYWYRQAAGRGLQLLFYSVGIGQISSEVPQNLSASRPQDRQFILSSKKLLLSDSGFYLCASEAGGGQPQHFGDGTRLSIL.

This clonotype was found many times. The chain has TRBV5-1 and TRBJ2-3; possibly TRBD2 for D (6 bases). This CDR3 spans 14 amino acids. CDR1 SGHRS and CDR2 YFSETQ come from the germline V gene. V dropped 5 bases and J dropped 5 bases, with 15 bases sitting between them. The DNA of the CDR3 is TGCGCCAGCAGGGGCAGGCCGGGAGTAGATACGCAGTATTTT. This encodes CASRGRPGVDTQYF.

The chain is built from TRBV7-3 and TRBJ2-3, with D perhaps matching TRBD1 or TRBD2 (7 bases each). This CDR3 has 15 residues. CDR1 is SGHTA and CDR2 is FQGTGA in the germline V gene. The V end lost 5 bases, the J end lost 7 bases, and 19 bases lay between the germline ends. CDR3 residues: CASSPQGGGLNTQYF. In DNA form, the CDR3 reads TGTGCCAGCAGCCCCCAGGGGGGGGGCCTAAATACGCAGTATTTT.

This clonotype was seen at least ten times. The V and J genes are TRBV20-1 and TRBJ2-1, with TRBD2 matching 8 bases. The germline gives CDR1 DFQATT, CDR2 SNEGSKA (reference sequence). This CDR3 region has 15 residues. V shed 0 bases, J shed 4 bases, and the junction held 5 bases outside the gene matches. The CDR3 bases are TGCAGTGCTAGAGATCCTCGCGGGGGGTACAATGAGCAGTTCTTC. It codes for CSARDPRGGYNEQFF.

As regards this clonotype: The junction and the germline gene differ at one end; a read error may be behind it. The chain combines TRBV7-3 with TRBJ2-3, with TRBD2 identical over 8 bases. This CDR3 comprises 16 residues. Germline CDR1 is SGHTA and CDR2 is FQGTGA. The CDR3 bases are TGTGCCAGCAGCTTAATTCCAGCGGGGGTCACAGATGCGCAGTATTTT. This sequence encodes CASSLIPAGVTDAQYF.

This rearrangement joins TRBV5-1 to TRBJ2-2; 8 bases map to TRBD2. Unmatched junction bases numbered 8, after V lost 4 bases and J lost 3 bases. CDR1 is SGHRS, CDR2 YFSETQ, per germline. The CDR3 has 16 amino acids. The chain's CDR3 is CASSRLRAGDTGELFF. DNA for the CDR3: TGCGCCAGCAGCCGCCTTCGAGCGGGGGACACCGGGGAGCTGTTTTTT.

This chain links TRBV20-1 with TRBJ1-5; D call uncertain. V lost 6 bases to trimming and J lost 6 bases, with 12 bases between them. The germline gives CDR1 DFQATT, CDR2 SNEGSKA (reference sequence). The length of the CDR3 is 12 residues. The CDR3 DNA reads as TGCAGTGCCGCGAATGGACCTCAGCCCCAGCATTTT. It specifies CSAANGPQPQHF.

This clonotype has a single count. A read error may account for a junction end that differs from germline. The V and J genes are TRBV30 and TRBJ1-1; TRBD1 might be the D (5 bases). Per the germline V gene, CDR1 is GTSNPN and CDR2 is SVGIG (reference sequence). This CDR3 has 14 residues. The CDR3 DNA sequence: TGTGCCTGGAGCGATTGGGGGGGGAACAGTGAAGCTTTCTTT. It is translated as CAWSDWGGNSEAFF. Full variable domain (outside the CDR3, taken from reference TRBV30 and TRBJ1-1): SQTIHQWPATLVQPVGSPLSLECTVEGTSNPNLYWYRQAAGRGLQLLFYSVGIGQISSEVPQNLSASRPQDRQFILSSKKLLLSDSGFYLCAWSDWGGNSEAFFGQGTRLTVV.

Relative to its sample, this clonotype is medium-sized. A much larger clonotype is one base distant, so this may be a read error. The chain employs TRBV27 and TRBJ2-7; the match to TRBD2 covers 7 bases. This CDR3 region has 15 residues. The V segment lost 6 bases and the J segment 2 bases; nucleotides outside the gene matches: 10. The germline gives CDR1 MNHEY, CDR2 SMNVEV (reference sequence). The CDR3 region has the DNA TGTGCCAGCAGCCACTGGGGGGGTACGCCCTACGAGCAGTACTTC. This encodes CASSHWGGTPYEQYF.

The chain recombines TRBV5-5 with TRBJ1-2; D not resolved. V was clipped by 2 bases and J by 4 bases, with 18 bases between them. Germline V gene lookup returns CDR1 SGHKS and CDR2 YYEKEE (reference sequence). There are 16 residues in the CDR3. This chain's CDR3 is CASSFPTTVRTYGYTF. The DNA for the CDR3 is TGTGCCAGCAGCTTTCCGACGACGGTGAGGACCTATGGCTACACCTTC.

This clonotype came up a few times. The genes are TRBV7-9 and TRBJ2-1; D perhaps matches TRBD2 (7 bases). The CDR3 loop spans 15 amino acids. Deletions cut 2 bases from V and 5 bases from J, with 13 bases between. Germline V gene data show CDR1 as SEHNR and CDR2 as FQNEAQ (reference sequence). The CDR3 DNA sequence: TGTGCCAGCAGCTTACGAGGGGGGGATAACAATGAGCAGTTCTTC. As protein: CASSLRGGDNNEQFF. The variable domain in full, with the rest retrieved from reference TRBV7-9 and TRBJ2-1, is DTGVSQNPRHKITKRGQNVTFRCDPISEHNRLYWYRQTLGQGPEFLTYFQNEAQLEKSRLLSDRFSAERPKGSFSTLEIQRTEQGDSAMYLCASSLRGGDNNEQFFGPGTRLTVL.

This clonotype has more than one count but fewer than ten. This chain joins TRBV5-5 and TRBJ2-7; D is ambiguous. The CDR3 covers 12 residues. The germline CDR1 and CDR2 sequences are SGHKS and YYEKEE (reference sequence). Trimming took 4 bases from V and 6 from J, leaving 11 bases between them. The CDR3 DNA reads as TGTGCCAGCAGCATCAGTGTTCTCGAGCAGTACGTC. This sequence encodes CASSISVLEQYV.

The chain is built from TRBV29-1 and TRBJ2-2; 8 bases agree with TRBD1. The V segment lost 1 base and the J segment 6 bases; nucleotides outside the gene matches: 13. The germline V gene has CDR1 SQVTM and CDR2 ANQGSEA. There are 17 residues in the CDR3. CDR3 protein: CSVEGNGDRGIAGELFF. The CDR3 coding sequence is TGCAGCGTTGAAGGGAATGGAGACAGGGGCATTGCCGGGGAGCTGTTTTTT.

The chain is built from TRBV11-2 and TRBJ2-5; D ambiguous. Germline V gene data show CDR1 as SGHAT and CDR2 as FQNNGV. This CDR3 has 13 amino acids. V was pared by 3 bases and J by 2 bases, with 7 bases between. The CDR3 spells CASSFAEQETQYF. The CDR3 DNA sequence: TGTGCCAGCAGCTTTGCGGAACAAGAGACCCAGTACTTC.